This TCR beta chain emerged from a study of T cells in Graves' hyperthyroidism and ophthalmopathy. Study as a whole: Peripheral blood sampling occurred at initial diagnosis, before any treatment.

V shed 4 bases and J shed 7 bases, with 18 bases lying between them. The CDR3 is made up of 14 amino acids. The germline V gene encodes CDR1 GTSNPN and CDR2 SVGIG (reference sequence). There are many counts of this clonotype. Researchers amplified the TCR beta CDR3 regions from RNA transcripts. An initial round of RT-PCR targeting the TCR CDR3 relied on the HTBI primer set. TCRdb re-called the multiplex PCR reads with MiXCR, one entry per CDR3 protein. The table includes a few hundred thousand distinct CDR3 sequences, over 12% detected once. Sequenced input: blood. This rearrangement joins TRBV30 to TRBJ2-3, with a tentative D call TRBD2 (5 bases). The receptor was derived from an older woman with Graves' ophthalmopathy. The CDR3 DNA follows: TGTGCCTGGACTCCCCTGGACTTCCTTAATACGCAGTATTTT. Amino acid sequence: CAWTPLDFLNTQYF.